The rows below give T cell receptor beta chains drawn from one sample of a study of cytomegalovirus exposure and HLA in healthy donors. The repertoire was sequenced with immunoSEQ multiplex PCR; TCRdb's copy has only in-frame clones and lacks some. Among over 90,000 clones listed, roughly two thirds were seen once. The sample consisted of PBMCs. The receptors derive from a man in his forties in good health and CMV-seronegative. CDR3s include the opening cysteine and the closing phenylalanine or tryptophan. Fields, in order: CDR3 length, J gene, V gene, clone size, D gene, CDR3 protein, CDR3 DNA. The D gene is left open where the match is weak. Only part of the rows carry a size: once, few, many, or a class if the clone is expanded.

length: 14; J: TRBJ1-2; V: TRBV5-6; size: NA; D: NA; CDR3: CASSLAPLGDGYTF; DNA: TGTGCCAGCAGCTTGGCACCACTAGGAGATGGCTACACCTTC
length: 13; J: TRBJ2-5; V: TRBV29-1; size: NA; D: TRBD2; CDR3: CSAPSGDQEAQYF; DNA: TGCAGCGCGCCTAGCGGGGACCAAGAGGCCCAGTACTTC
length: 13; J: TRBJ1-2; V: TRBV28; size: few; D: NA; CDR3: CASSFGGGYGYTF; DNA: TGTGCCAGCAGTTTTGGGGGGGGCTATGGCTACACCTTC
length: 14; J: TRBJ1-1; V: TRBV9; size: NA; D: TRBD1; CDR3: CASSGGTANTEAFF; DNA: TGTGCCAGCAGCGGGGGGACAGCGAACACTGAAGCTTTCTTT
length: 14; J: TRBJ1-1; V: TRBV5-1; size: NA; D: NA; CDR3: CASSRGQTNTEAFF; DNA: TGCGCCAGCAGCCGCGGACAGACGAACACTGAAGCTTTCTTT
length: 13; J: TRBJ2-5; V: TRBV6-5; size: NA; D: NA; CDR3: CASSSTPWETQYF; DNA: TGTGCCAGCAGTTCGACTCCCTGGGAGACCCAGTACTTC
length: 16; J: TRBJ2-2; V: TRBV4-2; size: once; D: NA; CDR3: CASSPNGAADTGELFF; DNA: TGTGCCAGCAGCCCAAATGGGGCGGCCGACACCGGGGAGCTGTTTTTT
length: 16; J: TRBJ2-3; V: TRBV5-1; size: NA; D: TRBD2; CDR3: CASSLDPSGGLRGQYF; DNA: TGCGCCAGCAGCTTGGACCCTAGCGGGGGACTCCGGGGGCAGTATTTT
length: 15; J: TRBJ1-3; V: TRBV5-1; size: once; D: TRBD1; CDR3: CASSDQGAFGNTIYF; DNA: TGCGCCAGCAGCGACCAGGGGGCGTTCGGAAACACCATATATTTT
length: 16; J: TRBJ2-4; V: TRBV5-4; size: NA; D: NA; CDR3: CASSLEGKAAKNIQYF; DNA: TGTGCCAGCAGCTTGGAGGGGAAAGCTGCCAAAAACATTCAGTACTTC
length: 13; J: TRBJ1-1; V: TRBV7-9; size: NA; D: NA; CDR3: CASSFGGNTEAFF; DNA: TGTGCCAGCAGCTTCGGGGGGAACACTGAAGCTTTCTTT
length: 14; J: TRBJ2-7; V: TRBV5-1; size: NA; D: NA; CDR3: CASSLAGSSYEQYF; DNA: TGCGCCAGCAGCTTGGCAGGCAGCTCCTACGAGCAGTACTTC
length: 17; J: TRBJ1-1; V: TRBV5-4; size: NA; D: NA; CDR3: CASSSPYRETMNTEAFF; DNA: TGTGCCAGCAGTTCACCCTACAGGGAAACTATGAACACTGAAGCTTTCTTT
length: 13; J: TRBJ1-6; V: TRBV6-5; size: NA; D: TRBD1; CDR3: CAGSTGDHSPLHF; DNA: TGTGCCGGCAGTACAGGGGACCATTCACCCCTCCACTTT
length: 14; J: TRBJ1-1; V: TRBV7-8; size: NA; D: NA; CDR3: CASSLGGRGTEAFF; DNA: TGTGCCAGCAGCTTAGGAGGAAGGGGGACTGAAGCTTTCTTT
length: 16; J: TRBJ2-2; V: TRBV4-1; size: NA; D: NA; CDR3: CASSQDPDRFSGELFF; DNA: TGCGCCAGCAGCCAAGACCCCGACAGGTTTTCCGGGGAGCTGTTTTTT
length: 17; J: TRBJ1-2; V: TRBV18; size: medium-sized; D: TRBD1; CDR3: CASSPIDRGLDRYGYTF; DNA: TGTGCCAGCTCACCAATCGACAGGGGGCTCGATCGGTATGGCTACACCTTC
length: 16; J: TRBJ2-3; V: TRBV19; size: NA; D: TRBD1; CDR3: CASTPRTGASTDTQYF; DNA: TGTGCCAGTACTCCAAGGACAGGGGCAAGCACAGATACGCAGTATTTT
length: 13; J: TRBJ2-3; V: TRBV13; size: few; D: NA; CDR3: CASSLVTADTQYF; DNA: TGTGCCAGCAGCTTAGTAACAGCAGATACGCAGTATTTT
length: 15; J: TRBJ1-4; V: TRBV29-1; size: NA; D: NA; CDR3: CSVEDGWEGGEKLFF; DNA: TGCAGCGTTGAAGATGGCTGGGAGGGAGGTGAAAAACTGTTTTTT
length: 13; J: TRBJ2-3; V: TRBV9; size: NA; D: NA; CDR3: CASSVQSADTQYF; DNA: TGTGCCAGCAGCGTACAATCGGCAGATACGCAGTATTTT
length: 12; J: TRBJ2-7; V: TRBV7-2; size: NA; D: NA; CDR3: CASSYSFYEQYF; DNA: TGTGCCAGCAGCTATAGTTTCTACGAGCAGTACTTC
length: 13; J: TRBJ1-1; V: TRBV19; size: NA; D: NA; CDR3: CASRRGFITEAFF; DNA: TGTGCCAGTAGAAGGGGCTTCATCACTGAAGCTTTCTTT
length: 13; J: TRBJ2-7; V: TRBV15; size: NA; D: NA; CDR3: CATSSTLNYEQYF; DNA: TGTGCCACCAGCAGTACCCTTAACTACGAGCAGTACTTC
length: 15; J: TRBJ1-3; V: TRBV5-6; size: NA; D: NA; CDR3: CASSSGGGSGNTIYF; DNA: TGTGCCAGCAGCTCCGGGGGGGGCTCTGGAAACACCATATATTTT
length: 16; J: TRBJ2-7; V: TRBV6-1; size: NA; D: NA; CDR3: CASSEAHSTETYEQYF; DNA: TGTGCCAGCAGTGAAGCTCATTCGACAGAGACCTACGAGCAGTACTTC
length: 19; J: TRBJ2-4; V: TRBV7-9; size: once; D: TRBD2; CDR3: CASSQGLAGPLIAKNIQYF; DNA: TGTGCCAGCAGCCAGGGACTAGCGGGGCCTTTGATAGCCAAAAACATTCAGTACTTC
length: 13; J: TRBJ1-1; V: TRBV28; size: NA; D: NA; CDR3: CASSLDRYTEAFF; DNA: TGTGCCAGCAGTTTAGACAGGTACACTGAAGCTTTCTTT
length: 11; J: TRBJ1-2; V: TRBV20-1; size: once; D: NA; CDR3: CSARVLYGYTF; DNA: TGCAGTGCTAGAGTCCTCTATGGCTACACCTTC
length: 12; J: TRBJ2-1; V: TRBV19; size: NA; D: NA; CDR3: CASSIWGGLQFF; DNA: TGTGCCAGTAGTATATGGGGGGGCCTGCAGTTCTTC
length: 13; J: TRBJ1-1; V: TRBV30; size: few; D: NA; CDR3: CAWSPQMNTEAFF; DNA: TGTGCCTGGAGTCCACAGATGAACACTGAAGCTTTCTTT
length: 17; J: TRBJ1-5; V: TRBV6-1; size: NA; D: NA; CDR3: CASSEPDGFFSNQPQNF; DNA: TGTGCCAGCAGTGAACCCGACGGATTCTTTAGCAATCAGCCCCAGAATTTT
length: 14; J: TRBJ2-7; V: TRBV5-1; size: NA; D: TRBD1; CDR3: CASSSQDRRHEQYF; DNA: TGCGCCAGCAGCTCCCAGGACAGGCGTCACGAGCAGTACTTC
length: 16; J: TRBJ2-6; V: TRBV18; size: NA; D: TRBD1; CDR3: CASSPLDRAGANVLTF; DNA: TGTGCCAGCTCACCCCTCGACAGGGCTGGGGCCAACGTCCTGACTTTC
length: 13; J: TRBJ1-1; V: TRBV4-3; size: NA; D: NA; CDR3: CASSRGGVTEAFF; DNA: TGCGCCAGCAGTCGCGGGGGCGTCACTGAAGCTTTCTTT
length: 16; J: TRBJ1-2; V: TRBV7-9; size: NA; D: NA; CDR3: CASSPRGGEANYGYTF; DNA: TGTGCCAGCAGCCCGAGGGGGGGAGAAGCTAACTATGGCTACACCTTC
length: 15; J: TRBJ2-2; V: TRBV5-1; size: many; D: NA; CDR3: CASRRTGANTGELFF; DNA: TGCGCCAGCAGACGGACGGGAGCGAACACCGGGGAGCTGTTTTTT
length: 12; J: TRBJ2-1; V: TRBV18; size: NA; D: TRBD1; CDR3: CASFGGQGRKFF; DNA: TGTGCCAGCTTCGGTGGACAGGGGCGAAAGTTCTTC
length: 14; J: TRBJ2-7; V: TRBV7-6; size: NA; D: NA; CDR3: CASSLGRGNYEQYF; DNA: TGTGCCAGCAGCTTAGGCAGGGGAAACTACGAGCAGTACTTC
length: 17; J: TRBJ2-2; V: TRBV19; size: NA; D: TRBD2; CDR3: CASTLLGLAGRTGELFF; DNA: TGTGCCAGTACCCTCCTGGGACTAGCGGGGCGTACCGGGGAGCTGTTTTTT
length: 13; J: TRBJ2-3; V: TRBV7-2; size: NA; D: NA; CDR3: CASSLVKEGTQYF; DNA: TGTGCCAGCAGCTTAGTAAAGGAGGGTACGCAGTATTTT
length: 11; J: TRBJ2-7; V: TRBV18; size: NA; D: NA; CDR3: CASSQAYEQYF; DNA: TGTGCCAGCTCCCAGGCCTACGAGCAGTACTTC
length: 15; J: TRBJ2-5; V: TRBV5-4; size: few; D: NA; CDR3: CASSSPWGPEETQYF; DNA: TGTGCCAGCAGCTCCCCTTGGGGGCCGGAGGAGACCCAGTACTTC
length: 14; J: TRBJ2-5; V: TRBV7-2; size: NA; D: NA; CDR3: CASSLEFQRETQYF; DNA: TGTGCCAGCAGCTTAGAATTTCAGCGGGAGACCCAGTACTTC
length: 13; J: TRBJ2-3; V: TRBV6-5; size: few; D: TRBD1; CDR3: CASSWDGTAPKYF; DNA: TGTGCCAGCAGTTGGGACGGGACAGCCCCCAAGTATTTT
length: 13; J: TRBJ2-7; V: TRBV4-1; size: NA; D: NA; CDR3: CASSQDRQQLQYF; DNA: TGCGCCAGCAGCCAAGATCGTCAACAGTTACAGTACTTC
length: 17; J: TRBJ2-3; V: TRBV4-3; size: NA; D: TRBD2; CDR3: CASSRGLAGADLDTQYF; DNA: TGCGCCAGCAGCAGGGGACTAGCGGGGGCCGACCTTGATACGCAGTATTTT
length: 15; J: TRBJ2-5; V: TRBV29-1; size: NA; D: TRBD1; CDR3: CSVGRRTGGVETQYF; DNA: TGCAGCGTTGGTCGGAGGACAGGGGGTGTAGAGACCCAGTACTTC